Detailed here is one T cell receptor (beta chain). The germline gives CDR1 SGHAT, CDR2 FQDESV (reference sequence). The CDR3 contains 12 residues. V lost 5 bases and J lost 3, with 6 bases in between. The sample belongs to a study of cytomegalovirus exposure and HLA in healthy donors. The validation cohort, a group of some 120 subjects, included the donors and was separate from the approximately 680-subject first cohort. The assay was immunoSEQ multiplex PCR, and TCRdb's table has in-frame clones only and misses some. Among roughly 180,000 clones listed, approximately 88% were seen once. Specimen: PBMCs. The rearrangement joins TRBV11-1 to TRBJ2-3, with D unclear. The receptor's source is a man aged 18 to 30 in good health and CMV-seropositive. The CDR3 loop is CASSLGTDTQYF. In DNA, the CDR3 is TGTGCCAGCAGCCTCGGGACAGATACGCAGTATTTT.